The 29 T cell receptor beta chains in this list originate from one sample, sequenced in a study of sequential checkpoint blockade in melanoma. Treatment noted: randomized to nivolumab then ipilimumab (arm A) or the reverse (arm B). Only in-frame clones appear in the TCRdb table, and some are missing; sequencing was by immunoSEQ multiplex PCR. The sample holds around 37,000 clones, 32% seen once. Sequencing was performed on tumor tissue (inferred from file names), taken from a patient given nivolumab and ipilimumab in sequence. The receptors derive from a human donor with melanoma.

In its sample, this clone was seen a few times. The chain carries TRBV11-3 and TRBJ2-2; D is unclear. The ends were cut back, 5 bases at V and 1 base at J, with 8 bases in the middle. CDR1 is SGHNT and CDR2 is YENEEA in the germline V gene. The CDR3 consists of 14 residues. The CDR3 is CASSRRQNTGELFF. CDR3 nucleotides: TGTGCCAGCAGCCGTCGACAGAACACCGGGGAGCTGTTTTTT.

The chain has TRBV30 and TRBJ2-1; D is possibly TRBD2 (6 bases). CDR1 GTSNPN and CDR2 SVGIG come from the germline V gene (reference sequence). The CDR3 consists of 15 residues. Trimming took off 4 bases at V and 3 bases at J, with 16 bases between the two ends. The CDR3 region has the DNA TGTGCCTGGATCTTCCGGGGGTTGAACTACAATGAGCAGTTCTTC. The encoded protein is CAWIFRGLNYNEQFF.

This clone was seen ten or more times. In nucleotides, the CDR3 is TGTGCCAGCAGCTTGGAGGGCCGGAACACCGGGGAGCTGTTTTTT. Its translation: CASSLEGRNTGELFF. J is TRBJ2-2 and V is TRBV11-3, with D perhaps TRBD2 (6 bases). V was cut by 3 bases and J by 1 base, with 9 bases left in between. Germline loops: CDR1 SGHNT, CDR2 YENEEA. This CDR3 region has 15 residues.

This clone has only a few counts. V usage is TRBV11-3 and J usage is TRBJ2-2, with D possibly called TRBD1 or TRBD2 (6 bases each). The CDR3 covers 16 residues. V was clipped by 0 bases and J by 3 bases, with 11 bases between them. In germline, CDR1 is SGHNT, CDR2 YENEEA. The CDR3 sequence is CASSLEGGSYTGELFF. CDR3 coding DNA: TGTGCCAGCAGCTTAGAAGGGGGGAGTTACACCGGGGAGCTGTTTTTT.

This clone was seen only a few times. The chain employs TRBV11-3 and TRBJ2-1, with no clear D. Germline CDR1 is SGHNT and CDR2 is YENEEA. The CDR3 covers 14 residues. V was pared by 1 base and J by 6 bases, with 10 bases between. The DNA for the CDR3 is TGTGCCAGCAGCTTAGGGGTTTCAGGCAATGAGCAGTTCTTC. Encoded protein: CASSLGVSGNEQFF.

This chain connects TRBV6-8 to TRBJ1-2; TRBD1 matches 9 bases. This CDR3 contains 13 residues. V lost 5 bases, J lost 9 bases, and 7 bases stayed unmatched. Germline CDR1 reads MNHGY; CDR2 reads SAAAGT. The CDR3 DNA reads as TGTGCCAGCAGTCCCGGGACAGGGTCTCGCTACACCTTC. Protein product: CASSPGTGSRYTF.

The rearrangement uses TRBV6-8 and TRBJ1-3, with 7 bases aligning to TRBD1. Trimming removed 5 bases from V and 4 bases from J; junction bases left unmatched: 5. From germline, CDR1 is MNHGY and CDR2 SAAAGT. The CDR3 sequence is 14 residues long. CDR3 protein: CASSHDRVGNTIYF. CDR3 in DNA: TGTGCCAGCAGTCACGACAGGGTCGGAAACACCATATATTTT.

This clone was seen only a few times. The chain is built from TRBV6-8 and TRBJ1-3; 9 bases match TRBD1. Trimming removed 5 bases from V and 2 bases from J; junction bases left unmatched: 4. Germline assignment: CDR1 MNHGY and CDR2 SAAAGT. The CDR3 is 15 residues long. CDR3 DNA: TGTGCCAGCAGTATAAGACAGGGGGCTGGAAACACCATATATTTT. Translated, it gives CASSIRQGAGNTIYF.

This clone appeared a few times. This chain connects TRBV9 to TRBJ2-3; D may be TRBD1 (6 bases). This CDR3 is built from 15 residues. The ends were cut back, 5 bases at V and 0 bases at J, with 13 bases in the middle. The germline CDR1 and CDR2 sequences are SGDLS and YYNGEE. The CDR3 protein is CASSSAGVSTDTQYF. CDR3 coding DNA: TGTGCCAGCAGTAGTGCAGGGGTGAGCACAGATACGCAGTATTTT.

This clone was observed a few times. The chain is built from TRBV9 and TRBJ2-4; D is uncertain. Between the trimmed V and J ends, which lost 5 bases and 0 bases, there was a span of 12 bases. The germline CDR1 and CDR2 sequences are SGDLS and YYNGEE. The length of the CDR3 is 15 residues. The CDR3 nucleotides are TGTGCCAGCAGTGAAGTACTGTTAGCCAAAAACATTCAGTACTTC. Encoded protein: CASSEVLLAKNIQYF.

The CDR3 here is CASIEREQRGEQFF. CDR3 bases: TGTGCCAGCATTGAGCGGGAACAGAGGGGGGAGCAGTTCTTC. V gene TRBV9 combines with J gene TRBJ2-1; maybe TRBD2 (7 bases). Germline CDR1 SGDLS, CDR2 YYNGEE. The CDR3 sequence is 14 residues long. V gave up 6 bases and J gave up 10 bases, with 20 bases separating them.

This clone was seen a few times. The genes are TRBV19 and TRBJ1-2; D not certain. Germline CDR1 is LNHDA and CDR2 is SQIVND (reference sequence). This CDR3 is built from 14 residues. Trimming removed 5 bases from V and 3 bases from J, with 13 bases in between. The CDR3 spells CASSPSARHYGYTF. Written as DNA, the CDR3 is TGTGCCAGTAGTCCCAGCGCTAGGCACTATGGCTACACCTTC.

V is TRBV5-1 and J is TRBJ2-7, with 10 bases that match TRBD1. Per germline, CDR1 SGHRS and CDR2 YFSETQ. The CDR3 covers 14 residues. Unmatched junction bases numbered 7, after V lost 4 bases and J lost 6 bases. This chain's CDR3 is CASSRDRGIGEQYF. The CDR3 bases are TGCGCCAGCAGCCGGGACAGGGGTATCGGCGAGCAGTACTTC.

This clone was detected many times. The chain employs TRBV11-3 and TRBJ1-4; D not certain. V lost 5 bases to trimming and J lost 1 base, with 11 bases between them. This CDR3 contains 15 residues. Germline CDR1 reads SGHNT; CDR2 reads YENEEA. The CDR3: CASSKDRGTNEKLFF. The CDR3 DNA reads TGTGCCAGCAGCAAGGACCGGGGAACTAATGAAAAACTGTTTTTT.

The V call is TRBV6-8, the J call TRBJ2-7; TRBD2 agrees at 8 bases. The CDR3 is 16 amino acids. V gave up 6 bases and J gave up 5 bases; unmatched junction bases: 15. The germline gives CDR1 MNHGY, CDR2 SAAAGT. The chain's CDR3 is CASRAQAGEGPNEQYF. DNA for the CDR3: TGTGCCAGCAGGGCCCAAGCGGGGGAGGGGCCCAACGAGCAGTACTTC.

CDR3: CASSVGSGNNSPLHF. The CDR3 DNA follows: TGTGCCAGCAGCGTAGGGTCAGGGAATAATTCACCCCTCCACTTT. This chain connects TRBV9 to TRBJ1-6, with D perhaps TRBD1 (5 bases). V was clipped by 0 bases and J by 5 bases, with 9 bases between them. Germline lookup yields CDR1 SGDLS and CDR2 YYNGEE. The CDR3 has 15 amino acids.

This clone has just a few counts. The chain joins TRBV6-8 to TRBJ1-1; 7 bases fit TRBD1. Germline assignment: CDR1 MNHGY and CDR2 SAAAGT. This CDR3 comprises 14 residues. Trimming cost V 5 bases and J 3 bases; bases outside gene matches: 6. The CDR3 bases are TGTGCCAGCAGTCCCCGGGACAGCCACACTGAAGCTTTCTTT. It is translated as CASSPRDSHTEAFF.

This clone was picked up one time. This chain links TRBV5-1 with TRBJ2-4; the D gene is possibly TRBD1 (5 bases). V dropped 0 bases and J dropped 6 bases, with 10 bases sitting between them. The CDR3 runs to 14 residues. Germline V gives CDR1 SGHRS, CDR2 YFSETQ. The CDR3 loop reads CASSLDQGGNIQYF. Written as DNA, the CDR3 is TGCGCCAGCAGCTTGGACCAGGGCGGAAACATTCAGTACTTC.

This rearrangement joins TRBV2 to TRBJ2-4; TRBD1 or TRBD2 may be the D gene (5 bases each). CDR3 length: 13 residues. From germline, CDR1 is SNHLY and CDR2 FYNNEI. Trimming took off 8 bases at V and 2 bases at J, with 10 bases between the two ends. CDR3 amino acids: CASFRDPKNIQYF. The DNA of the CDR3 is TGTGCCAGCTTCCGGGACCCCAAAAACATTCAGTACTTC.

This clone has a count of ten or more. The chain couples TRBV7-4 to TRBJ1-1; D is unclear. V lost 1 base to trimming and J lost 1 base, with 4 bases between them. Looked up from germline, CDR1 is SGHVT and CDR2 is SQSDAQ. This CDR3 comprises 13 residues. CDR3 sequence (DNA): TGTGCCAGCAGCTTAGGACAGAACACTGAAGCTTTCTTT. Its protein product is CASSLGQNTEAFF.

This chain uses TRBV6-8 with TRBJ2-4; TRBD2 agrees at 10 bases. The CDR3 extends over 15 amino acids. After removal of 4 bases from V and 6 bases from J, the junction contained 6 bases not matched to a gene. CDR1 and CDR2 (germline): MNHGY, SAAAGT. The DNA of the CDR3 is TGTGCCAGCAGTTTCCCCAGCGGGAGGGGAAACATTCAGTACTTC. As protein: CASSFPSGRGNIQYF.

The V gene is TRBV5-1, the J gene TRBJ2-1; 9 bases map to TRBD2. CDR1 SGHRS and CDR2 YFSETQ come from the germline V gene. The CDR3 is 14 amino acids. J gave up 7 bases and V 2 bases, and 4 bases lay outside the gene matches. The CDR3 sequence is CASSLAGGGNEQFF. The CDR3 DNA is TGCGCCAGCAGCTTAGCGGGAGGAGGTAATGAGCAGTTCTTC.

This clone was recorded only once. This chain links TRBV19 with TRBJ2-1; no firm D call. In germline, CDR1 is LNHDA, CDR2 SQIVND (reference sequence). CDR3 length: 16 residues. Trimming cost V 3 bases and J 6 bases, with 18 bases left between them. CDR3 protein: CASSILGRDFANEQFF. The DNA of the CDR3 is TGTGCCAGTAGTATCCTCGGAAGAGACTTCGCCAATGAGCAGTTCTTC. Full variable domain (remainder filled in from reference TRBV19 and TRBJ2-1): DGGITQSPKYLFRKEGQNVTLSCEQNLNHDAMYWYRQDPGQGLRLIYYSQIVNDFQKGDIAEGYSVSREKKESFPLTVTSAQKNPTAFYLCASSILGRDFANEQFFGPGTRLTVL.

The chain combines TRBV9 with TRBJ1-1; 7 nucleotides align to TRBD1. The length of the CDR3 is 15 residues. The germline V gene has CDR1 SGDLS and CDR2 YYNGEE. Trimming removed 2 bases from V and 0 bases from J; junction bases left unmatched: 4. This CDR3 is CASSVDREMNTEAFF. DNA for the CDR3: TGTGCCAGCAGCGTTGACAGGGAAATGAACACTGAAGCTTTCTTT.

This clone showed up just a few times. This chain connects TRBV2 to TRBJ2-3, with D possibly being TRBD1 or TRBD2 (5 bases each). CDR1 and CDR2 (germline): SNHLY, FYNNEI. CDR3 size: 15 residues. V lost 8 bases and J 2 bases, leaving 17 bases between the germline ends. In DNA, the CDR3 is TGTGCCAGCGTCCAGGTTATGGGGGACACAGATACGCAGTATTTT. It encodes CASVQVMGDTDTQYF.

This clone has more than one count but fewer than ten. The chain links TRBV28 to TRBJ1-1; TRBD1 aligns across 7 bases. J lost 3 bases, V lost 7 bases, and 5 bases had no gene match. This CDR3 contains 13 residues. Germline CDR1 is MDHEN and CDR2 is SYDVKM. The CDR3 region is CASTGQPYTEAFF. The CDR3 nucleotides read TGTGCCAGCACGGGACAGCCTTACACTGAAGCTTTCTTT.

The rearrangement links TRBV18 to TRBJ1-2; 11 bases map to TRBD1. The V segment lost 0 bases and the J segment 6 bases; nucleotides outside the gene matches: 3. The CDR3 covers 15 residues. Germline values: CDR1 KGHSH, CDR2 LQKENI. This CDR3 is CASSPPGQGAHGYTF. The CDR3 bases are TGTGCCAGCTCACCACCTGGACAGGGGGCTCATGGCTACACCTTC.

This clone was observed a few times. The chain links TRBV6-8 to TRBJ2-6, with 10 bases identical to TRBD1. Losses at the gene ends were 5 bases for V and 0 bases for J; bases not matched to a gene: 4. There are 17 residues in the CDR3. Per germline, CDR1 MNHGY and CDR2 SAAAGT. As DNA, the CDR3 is TGTGCCAGCAGTCCGGGACAGGGGCTCTCTGGGGCCAACGTCCTGACTTTC. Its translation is CASSPGQGLSGANVLTF.

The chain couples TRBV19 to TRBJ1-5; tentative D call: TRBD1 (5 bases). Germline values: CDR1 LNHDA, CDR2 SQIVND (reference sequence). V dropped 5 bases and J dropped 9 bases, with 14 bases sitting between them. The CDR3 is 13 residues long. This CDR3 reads CASSDWQGGPQHF. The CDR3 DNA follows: TGTGCCAGTAGTGATTGGCAGGGAGGGCCCCAGCATTTT.